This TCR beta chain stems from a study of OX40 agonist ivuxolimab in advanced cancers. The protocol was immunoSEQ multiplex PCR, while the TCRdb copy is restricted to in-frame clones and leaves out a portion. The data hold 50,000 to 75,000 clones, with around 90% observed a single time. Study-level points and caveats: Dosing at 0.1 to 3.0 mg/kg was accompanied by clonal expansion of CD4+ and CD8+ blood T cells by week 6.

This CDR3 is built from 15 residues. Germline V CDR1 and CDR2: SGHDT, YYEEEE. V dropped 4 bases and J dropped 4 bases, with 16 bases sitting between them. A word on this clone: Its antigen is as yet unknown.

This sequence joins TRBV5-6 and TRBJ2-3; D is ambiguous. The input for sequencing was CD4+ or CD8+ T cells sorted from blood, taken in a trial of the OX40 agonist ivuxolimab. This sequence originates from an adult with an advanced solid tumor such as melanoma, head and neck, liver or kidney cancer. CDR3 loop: CASSPDPNVADTQYF. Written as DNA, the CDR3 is TGTGCCAGCAGCCCGGACCCTAACGTCGCAGATACGCAGTATTTT.